These 9 T cell receptor beta chains were all obtained from the same sample, sequenced in a study of T-cell memory formation after mild COVID-19 (dated by TCRdb to the early 2020s). Libraries were built with 5' RACE. Instrument on record: Illumina NovaSeq 6000. The public reads were reanalyzed by TCRdb: fastp trimming at Q25, MiXCR alignment, in-frame beta chains only. Records with the same CDR3 protein are collapsed into one entry carrying the most frequent genes and DNA. This sample gives approximately 42,000 distinct CDR3 sequences in total; over 6.5% of them show up just once. In total, the top ten clones hold roughly 0.76% of the sample. Sequenced input: PBMCs or a T cell subset sorted from them (not recorded which). The origin of the receptors is an adult who had mild COVID-19 (a few samples of this study predate the infection). The sample titles of this study are shuffled in the database, so cell type and time point are left out.

The rearrangement joins TRBV3-1 to TRBJ2-1; the D gene could be TRBD1 or TRBD2 (5 bases each). The V end was cut by 4 bases, the J end by 5 bases, with 15 bases between. Per germline, CDR1 LGHDT and CDR2 YNNKEL (reference sequence). This CDR3 comprises 15 residues. CDR3 DNA sequence: TGTGCCAGCAGCCGAGACAGCGGCCCCCACAATGAGCAGTTCTTC. Amino acid sequence: CASSRDSGPHNEQFF.

This clonotype was found a few times. The rearrangement uses TRBV5-6 and TRBJ1-5, with D possibly being TRBD1 (6 bases). The CDR3 runs to 15 residues. Trimming cost V 2 bases and J 5 bases, with 14 bases left between them. CDR1 is SGHDT and CDR2 is YYEEEE in the germline V gene. The CDR3 here is CASSLWGRRDQPQHF. CDR3 DNA: TGTGCCAGCAGCTTATGGGGGCGGAGGGATCAGCCCCAGCATTTT.

In this sample, this clonotype turned up many times. J is TRBJ1-1 and V is TRBV29-1; D unresolved. With 6 bases removed from V and 1 base from J, the gap between germline ends came to 9 bases. CDR3 length: 12 residues. CDR1 SQVTM and CDR2 ANQGSEA come from the germline V gene. The chain's CDR3 is CSVGYKNTEAFF. The CDR3 DNA reads as TGCAGCGTGGGGTACAAGAACACTGAAGCTTTCTTT.

This clonotype was seen repeatedly, ten times or more. The CDR3 DNA sequence: TGTGCCAGCAGTTACAGTTTGGGAGCGGGGTCAGATACGCAGTATTTT. This codes for CASSYSLGAGSDTQYF. This rearrangement joins TRBV6-5 to TRBJ2-3; 7 bases map to TRBD2. This CDR3 contains 16 residues. Germline V gene sequence: CDR1 MNHEY, CDR2 SVGAGI. The V gene end was trimmed by 2 bases and the J gene end by 4 bases; junction bases not matched to a gene: 9.

This chain links TRBV5-1 with TRBJ2-5; D is unclear. The V and J ends lost 0 bases and 1 base respectively, with 13 bases between them. This CDR3 is built from 16 residues. Germline loops: CDR1 SGHRS, CDR2 YFSETQ. DNA for the CDR3: TGCGCCAGCAGCTTGGCCGTGGGTGGCAGCCAAGAGACCCAGTACTTC. Translation gives CASSLAVGGSQETQYF.

This clonotype was seen a handful of times. V gene TRBV5-5 combines with J gene TRBJ2-1; 9 bases line up with TRBD2. CDR3 size: 17 residues. Germline-derived CDR1 and CDR2 are SGHKS and YYEKEE (reference sequence). The V and J ends lost 4 bases and 0 bases, in that order; junction bases with no gene match: 8. This CDR3 reads CASSAMLAGYSYNEQFF. CDR3 sequence (DNA): TGTGCCAGCAGCGCGATGCTAGCGGGGTACTCCTACAATGAGCAGTTCTTC. Based on the CDR3 plus reference TRBV5-5 and TRBJ2-1, the full variable domain is DAGVTQSPTHLIKTRGQQVTLRCSPISGHKSVSWYQQVLGQGPQFIFQYYEKEERGRGNFPDRFSARQFPNYSSELNVNALLLGDSALYLCASSAMLAGYSYNEQFFGPGTRLTVL.

This clonotype showed up many times. J is TRBJ1-5 and V is TRBV7-9, with D perhaps TRBD1 (5 bases). The CDR3 extends over 15 amino acids. V gave up 3 bases and J gave up 4 bases, with 13 bases separating them. Germline CDR1 and CDR2: SEHNR and FQNEAQ (reference sequence). CDR3 bases: TGTGCCAGCAGCTTGGGGGGAGGAGGAAATCAGCCCCAGCATTTT. Translation: CASSLGGGGNQPQHF.

There are many counts of this clonotype. An end of the junction differs from the germline gene, which may be a read error. The genes are TRBV30 and TRBJ2-1, with a tentative D call TRBD1 (6 bases). The CDR3 spans 12 residues. Per germline, CDR1 GTSNPN and CDR2 SVGIG (reference sequence). The CDR3 DNA is TGTGCCTGGAGTGTACGACAGGCTGAGAAGTTCTTC. It translates to CAWSVRQAEKFF.

The genes are TRBV4-3 and TRBJ1-1, with 9 bases identical to TRBD1. CDR3 length: 15 residues. The germline V gene encodes CDR1 LGHNA and CDR2 YSLEER. V lost 6 bases and J lost 6; bases outside the gene matches: 11. As DNA, the CDR3 is TGCGCCAGCAGGCTTAGCCCGGGACAGGGTGCTGAAGCTTTCTTT. Protein sequence: CASRLSPGQGAEAFF.